This is a list of T cell receptor beta chains from one sample in a study of identifying expanded T cells in peripheral blood. Using immunoSEQ multiplex PCR, the repertoire was profiled, and TCRdb retains in-frame clones only, with some absent. The sample consists of tens of thousands of clones, 89% of them appearing once. The sequenced sample was blood. These receptors were collected from a person aged 18 to 75 in good health. CDR3s include the opening cysteine and the closing phenylalanine or tryptophan. Fields, in order: clone size, V gene, J gene, D gene, CDR3 protein, CDR3 DNA. The D gene is left open where the match is weak. For some rows the clone size is stated as once, few or many, or as a class when expanded; others skip it.

clone_size: NA
v_call: TRBV5-4
j_call: TRBJ1-2
d_call: NA
cdr3_aa: CASSSSRTDLSYGYTF
cdr3_nt: TGTGCCAGCAGTTCGTCGCGGACTGACCTATCCTATGGCTACACCTTC

clone_size: NA
v_call: TRBV4-3
j_call: TRBJ2-7
d_call: TRBD1
cdr3_aa: CASSQNPGGWDEQYF
cdr3_nt: TGCGCCAGCAGCCAAAATCCAGGGGGCTGGGACGAGCAGTACTTC

clone_size: NA
v_call: TRBV28
j_call: TRBJ1-1
d_call: NA
cdr3_aa: CASSAPPGLRHTEAFF
cdr3_nt: TGTGCCAGCAGTGCGCCTCCGGGACTCAGACACACTGAAGCTTTCTTT

clone_size: once
v_call: TRBV19
j_call: TRBJ2-7
d_call: NA
cdr3_aa: CASSTTTGTKSSYEQYF
cdr3_nt: TGTGCCAGTAGTACCACCACCGGGACAAAAAGCTCCTACGAGCAGTACTTC

clone_size: NA
v_call: TRBV5-8
j_call: TRBJ2-2
d_call: NA
cdr3_aa: CASSFRTGGTGELFF
cdr3_nt: TGTGCCAGCAGCTTTCGGACAGGAGGGACCGGGGAGCTGTTTTTT

clone_size: NA
v_call: TRBV2
j_call: TRBJ2-5
d_call: NA
cdr3_aa: CASTQTGAGETQYF
cdr3_nt: TGTGCCAGCACTCAAACGGGCGCAGGAGAGACCCAGTACTTC

clone_size: NA
v_call: TRBV2
j_call: TRBJ2-1
d_call: TRBD1
cdr3_aa: CAGGQDRGNEQFF
cdr3_nt: TGTGCCGGTGGACAGGATCGAGGGAATGAGCAGTTCTTC

clone_size: NA
v_call: TRBV21-1
j_call: TRBJ2-3
d_call: NA
cdr3_aa: CASNLRTPQSNTQYF
cdr3_nt: TGTGCCAGCAACTTGAGGACCCCGCAATCGAATACGCAGTATTTT

clone_size: NA
v_call: TRBV5-1
j_call: TRBJ2-2
d_call: TRBD2
cdr3_aa: CASSMTSGIQVGELFF
cdr3_nt: TGCGCCAGCAGCATGACTAGCGGGATTCAGGTCGGGGAGCTGTTTTTT

clone_size: NA
v_call: TRBV19
j_call: TRBJ2-7
d_call: NA
cdr3_aa: CASSTTTKDLTSYEQYF
cdr3_nt: TGTGCCAGTAGTACTACTACCAAGGACCTTACTTCCTACGAGCAGTACTTC

clone_size: NA
v_call: TRBV5-1
j_call: TRBJ1-1
d_call: NA
cdr3_aa: CASSLDGMVTEAFF
cdr3_nt: TGCGCCAGCAGCTTAGACGGTATGGTCACTGAAGCTTTCTTT

clone_size: NA
v_call: TRBV7-2
j_call: TRBJ1-2
d_call: NA
cdr3_aa: CASSLERRGLGYTF
cdr3_nt: TGTGCCAGCAGCTTAGAGCGCAGGGGATTGGGCTACACCTTC

clone_size: NA
v_call: TRBV7-2
j_call: TRBJ2-1
d_call: NA
cdr3_aa: CASSLDGRGLEQFF
cdr3_nt: TGTGCCAGCAGCTTAGACGGGAGAGGTTTGGAGCAGTTCTTC

clone_size: NA
v_call: TRBV5-1
j_call: TRBJ2-5
d_call: NA
cdr3_aa: CASSFVNGQTETQYF
cdr3_nt: TGCGCCAGCAGCTTCGTTAATGGACAGACAGAGACCCAGTACTTC

clone_size: NA
v_call: TRBV5-1
j_call: TRBJ1-6
d_call: NA
cdr3_aa: CASSLDQYNSPLHF
cdr3_nt: TGCGCCAGCAGCTTGGATCAATATAATTCACCCCTCCACTTT

clone_size: NA
v_call: TRBV6-5
j_call: TRBJ1-2
d_call: NA
cdr3_aa: CASSEEGRVYGYTF
cdr3_nt: TGTGCCAGCAGTGAAGAGGGCAGGGTCTATGGCTACACCTTC

clone_size: NA
v_call: TRBV5-5
j_call: TRBJ2-5
d_call: NA
cdr3_aa: CASSPDQETQYF
cdr3_nt: TGTGCCAGCAGCCCGGATCAAGAGACCCAGTACTTC

clone_size: NA
v_call: TRBV7-2
j_call: TRBJ1-5
d_call: NA
cdr3_aa: CASSLSGWGQPQHF
cdr3_nt: TGTGCCAGCAGCTTATCAGGGTGGGGTCAGCCCCAGCATTTT

clone_size: NA
v_call: TRBV27
j_call: TRBJ2-5
d_call: NA
cdr3_aa: CASSFGDRTETQYF
cdr3_nt: TGTGCCAGCAGTTTCGGTGACAGGACAGAGACCCAGTACTTC

clone_size: NA
v_call: TRBV11-1
j_call: TRBJ2-7
d_call: TRBD1
cdr3_aa: CASSLVGTGLNEQYF
cdr3_nt: TGTGCCAGCAGCTTAGTCGGGACAGGGTTGAACGAGCAGTACTTC

clone_size: NA
v_call: TRBV28
j_call: TRBJ2-3
d_call: NA
cdr3_aa: CASSLSATKGRDTQYF
cdr3_nt: TGTGCCAGCAGTTTATCCGCGACGAAGGGGAGGGATACGCAGTATTTT

clone_size: NA
v_call: TRBV7-9
j_call: TRBJ2-5
d_call: TRBD2
cdr3_aa: CASSSQREVWQETQYF
cdr3_nt: TGTGCCAGCAGCTCACAGCGGGAGGTGTGGCAAGAGACCCAGTACTTC

clone_size: NA
v_call: TRBV25-1
j_call: TRBJ2-1
d_call: NA
cdr3_aa: CASSGHGGRVNEQFF
cdr3_nt: TGTGCCAGCAGTGGCCACGGGGGGCGGGTCAATGAGCAGTTCTTC

clone_size: NA
v_call: TRBV5-4
j_call: TRBJ2-5
d_call: NA
cdr3_aa: CASSGTRVLGRETQYF
cdr3_nt: TGTGCCAGCAGCGGAACGCGAGTACTAGGTCGCGAGACCCAGTACTTC

clone_size: once
v_call: TRBV5-1
j_call: TRBJ2-5
d_call: TRBD1
cdr3_aa: CASQTGGRETQYF
cdr3_nt: TGCGCCAGCCAGACAGGGGGGCGAGAGACCCAGTACTTC

clone_size: once
v_call: TRBV9
j_call: TRBJ1-3
d_call: NA
cdr3_aa: CASSVASSLGNTIYF
cdr3_nt: TGTGCCAGCAGCGTCGCCAGTTCCTTGGGAAACACCATATATTTT

clone_size: NA
v_call: TRBV7-9
j_call: TRBJ1-4
d_call: NA
cdr3_aa: CASSLGVTTNEKLFF
cdr3_nt: TGTGCCAGCAGCTTAGGGGTAACAACTAATGAAAAACTGTTTTTT

clone_size: NA
v_call: TRBV30
j_call: TRBJ1-5
d_call: NA
cdr3_aa: CAWSEQANQPQHF
cdr3_nt: TGTGCCTGGAGTGAGCAGGCAAATCAGCCCCAGCATTTT

clone_size: NA
v_call: TRBV7-6
j_call: TRBJ2-1
d_call: NA
cdr3_aa: CASSFWGPTNNEQFF
cdr3_nt: TGTGCCAGCAGCTTTTGGGGACCGACTAATAATGAGCAGTTCTTC

clone_size: NA
v_call: TRBV2
j_call: TRBJ2-3
d_call: NA
cdr3_aa: CASSVRTRATDTQYF
cdr3_nt: TGTGCCAGCAGTGTACGGACTCGAGCCACAGATACGCAGTATTTT

clone_size: NA
v_call: TRBV14
j_call: TRBJ2-7
d_call: TRBD1
cdr3_aa: CASSFGTGAYEQYF
cdr3_nt: TGTGCCAGCAGTTTCGGGACAGGGGCCTACGAGCAGTACTTC

clone_size: NA
v_call: TRBV5-8
j_call: TRBJ2-5
d_call: TRBD2
cdr3_aa: CASSLGTTSGGAGQETQYF
cdr3_nt: TGTGCCAGCAGCTTGGGGACTACTAGCGGGGGGGCCGGCCAAGAGACCCAGTACTTC

clone_size: NA
v_call: TRBV14
j_call: TRBJ1-2
d_call: TRBD1
cdr3_aa: CASSLGRGRGDYGYTF
cdr3_nt: TGTGCCAGCAGCCTAGGCAGGGGGCGAGGCGACTATGGCTACACCTTC

clone_size: NA
v_call: TRBV6-1
j_call: TRBJ1-3
d_call: NA
cdr3_aa: CASIKGHQGNTIYF
cdr3_nt: TGTGCCAGCATTAAAGGACATCAAGGGAACACCATATATTTT

clone_size: NA
v_call: TRBV4-1
j_call: TRBJ1-4
d_call: NA
cdr3_aa: CASSQISNEKLFF
cdr3_nt: TGCGCCAGCAGCCAAATCAGTAATGAAAAACTGTTTTTT

clone_size: NA
v_call: TRBV6-5
j_call: TRBJ1-2
d_call: TRBD1
cdr3_aa: CASSYYGDSYGYTF
cdr3_nt: TGTGCCAGCAGTTACTATGGGGACAGCTATGGCTACACCTTC

clone_size: NA
v_call: TRBV11-2
j_call: TRBJ2-5
d_call: NA
cdr3_aa: CASSLGYRQGSSETQYF
cdr3_nt: TGTGCCAGCAGCTTAGGGTATCGGCAGGGATCTTCAGAGACCCAGTACTTC

clone_size: NA
v_call: TRBV7-9
j_call: TRBJ1-2
d_call: NA
cdr3_aa: CASSPLTQGVGNGYTF
cdr3_nt: TGTGCCAGCAGCCCCCTAACCCAAGGAGTTGGGAATGGCTACACCTTC

clone_size: NA
v_call: TRBV5-6
j_call: TRBJ2-7
d_call: NA
cdr3_aa: CASSDTGTSYEQYF
cdr3_nt: TGTGCCAGCAGCGACACAGGGACGAGCTACGAGCAGTACTTC

clone_size: NA
v_call: TRBV4-2
j_call: TRBJ2-3
d_call: NA
cdr3_aa: CAEGPRHLQGTDTQYF
cdr3_nt: TGTGCCGAGGGACCACGACATCTTCAAGGCACAGATACGCAGTATTTT

clone_size: NA
v_call: TRBV6-1
j_call: TRBJ2-1
d_call: TRBD1
cdr3_aa: CASSGQEYNEQFF
cdr3_nt: TGTGCCAGCTCGGGACAGGAATACAATGAGCAGTTCTTC

clone_size: NA
v_call: TRBV5-4
j_call: TRBJ2-2
d_call: NA
cdr3_aa: CASSPGGNTGELFF
cdr3_nt: TGTGCCAGCAGCCCCGGGGGGAACACCGGGGAGCTGTTTTTT

clone_size: NA
v_call: TRBV10-3
j_call: TRBJ1-2
d_call: NA
cdr3_aa: CAISVERYDYGYTF
cdr3_nt: TGTGCCATCAGTGTCGAACGGTATGACTATGGCTACACCTTC

clone_size: NA
v_call: TRBV27
j_call: TRBJ2-2
d_call: TRBD2
cdr3_aa: CASSLAGANTGELFF
cdr3_nt: TGTGCCAGCAGTCTAGCGGGGGCAAACACCGGGGAGCTGTTTTTT

clone_size: NA
v_call: TRBV7-6
j_call: TRBJ2-7
d_call: TRBD2
cdr3_aa: CASSLAPSGNYEQYF
cdr3_nt: TGTGCCAGCAGCTTAGCACCTAGCGGAAACTACGAGCAGTACTTC

clone_size: NA
v_call: TRBV18
j_call: TRBJ1-3
d_call: NA
cdr3_aa: CASSQGTGNTIYF
cdr3_nt: TGTGCCAGCTCACAGGGAACTGGAAACACCATATATTTT

clone_size: NA
v_call: TRBV6-1
j_call: TRBJ1-4
d_call: NA
cdr3_aa: CASSATATNEKLFF
cdr3_nt: TGTGCCAGCAGTGCGACAGCCACAAATGAAAAACTGTTTTTT

clone_size: NA
v_call: TRBV30
j_call: TRBJ1-4
d_call: NA
cdr3_aa: CAWSGTRKSPGLKLFF
cdr3_nt: TGTGCCTGGAGTGGTACAAGGAAATCACCCGGTTTAAAACTGTTTTTT

clone_size: NA
v_call: TRBV10-3
j_call: TRBJ1-1
d_call: NA
cdr3_aa: CAISESNPRLNTEAFF
cdr3_nt: TGTGCCATCAGTGAGTCTAACCCGCGCTTGAACACTGAAGCTTTCTTT

clone_size: NA
v_call: TRBV7-2
j_call: TRBJ1-1
d_call: NA
cdr3_aa: CASSLGTLLNTEAFF
cdr3_nt: TGTGCCAGCAGCCTGGGGACATTATTAAACACTGAAGCTTTCTTT

clone_size: NA
v_call: TRBV27
j_call: TRBJ1-5
d_call: TRBD1
cdr3_aa: CASSPDRVNQPQHF
cdr3_nt: TGTGCCAGCAGTCCTGACAGGGTAAACCAGCCCCAGCATTTT

clone_size: NA
v_call: TRBV5-5
j_call: TRBJ2-7
d_call: TRBD2
cdr3_aa: CASSAMSSGRTSYEQYF
cdr3_nt: TGTGCCAGCAGCGCGATGTCTAGCGGGAGGACCTCCTACGAGCAGTACTTC